This passage covers 32 T cell receptor beta chains from one sample sequenced in a study of kidney transplant recipient with SARS-CoV-2 infection. Via MiXCR, TCRdb re-called the reads, giving one row per CDR3 protein. The repertoire holds 200,000 to 250,000 distinct CDR3 sequences, with around 30% as singletons. The material sequenced was a blood sample, taken at baseline and between days 110 and 120 from a kidney transplant recipient. The source is a male patient aged 30 to 39 who had COVID-19 and was a kidney transplant recipient. Some of the T cells may derive from the graft donor.

This clonotype was seen repeatedly, ten times or more. This sequence joins TRBV28 and TRBJ2-7, with TRBD2 identical over 9 bases. This CDR3 has 15 amino acids. In germline, CDR1 is MDHEN, CDR2 SYDVKM. J was trimmed by 5 bases and V by 6 bases; bases with no gene match: 11. CDR3 region: CASSPHSGGGDEQYF. The CDR3, as DNA: TGTGCCAGCAGCCCCCATAGCGGGGGAGGAGACGAGCAGTACTTC.

This clonotype was counted many times. CDR3 residues: CASSEIVTAPYEQYF. As DNA, the CDR3 is TGTGCCAGCAGTGAAATAGTGACAGCCCCCTACGAGCAGTACTTC. The chain recombines TRBV6-1 with TRBJ2-7; TRBD1 is a possible D gene (5 bases). The V end was cut by 2 bases, the J end by 2 bases, with 13 bases between. This CDR3 comprises 15 residues. The V gene's germline CDR1 is MNHNS and CDR2 SASEGT.

Points on this clonotype: This clone may be a read error of a much larger clone one base away. The J gene is TRBJ2-7, the V gene TRBV6-5; 9 bases line up with TRBD1. Germline-derived CDR1 and CDR2 are MNHEY and SVGAGI. V shed 8 bases and J 2 bases; nucleotides not matched to a gene: 7. The CDR3 covers 14 residues. CDR3 coding DNA: TGTGCCAGCGGAACCGGGACAGGGACCTACGAGCAGTACTTC. Protein: CASGTGTGTYEQYF.

Comment on this clonotype: This may be a read error, as it is one base from a much larger clone. This sequence joins TRBV15 and TRBJ2-1; D is ambiguous. The CDR3 has 17 residues. Germline V gives CDR1 LNHNV, CDR2 YYDKDF (reference sequence). Trimming shortened V by 1 base and J by 2 bases, and 15 bases separated the two germline ends. The CDR3 loop reads CATSRAIGASPYNEQFF. The CDR3 DNA sequence: TGTGCCACCAGCAGAGCCATTGGCGCCAGCCCCTACAATGAGCAGTTCTTC.

As for this clonotype: With a much larger clone just one base away, this may be a read error. The chain combines TRBV19 with TRBJ2-7; possible D gene TRBD1, 5 bases. The CDR3 is made up of 13 amino acids. Trimming removed 3 bases at V and 3 bases at J, with 9 bases between. Germline CDR1 is LNHDA and CDR2 is SQIVND (reference sequence). The CDR3 DNA sequence: TGTGCCAGTAGTATCGACAGACGCTACGAGCAGTACTTC. It translates to CASSIDRRYEQYF.

A note on this clonotype: A much larger clone differs by one base, so this may be a read error. The chain joins TRBV10-1 to TRBJ1-2, with 9 nucleotides matching TRBD1. Germline CDR1 and CDR2: WNHNN and SYGVQD (reference sequence). CDR3 size: 15 residues. The CDR3 spells CASNEMDRGRGGYTF. CDR3 sequence (DNA): TGCGCCAGCAATGAGATGGACAGGGGACGTGGTGGCTACACCTTC.

Worth noting for this clonotype: A much bigger clone sits one base away, suggesting this may be a read error. The rearrangement links TRBV7-8 to TRBJ1-2; no clear D gene. The CDR3 length is 17 residues. Trimming removed 4 bases at V and 4 bases at J, with 22 bases between. The germline CDR1 and CDR2 sequences are SGHVS and FQNEAQ. CDR3 sequence (DNA): TGTGCCAGCAGCTATGATGAGTTTACCCGAAAGATCTATGGCTACACCTTC. Translating gives CASSYDEFTRKIYGYTF. The complete variable domain, with remaining parts taken from reference TRBV7-8 and TRBJ1-2, reads GAGVSQSPRYKVAKRGQDVALRCDPISGHVSLFWYQQALGQGPEFLTYFQNEAQLDKSGLPSDRFFAERPEGSVSTLKIQRTQQEDSAVYLCASSYDEFTRKIYGYTFGSGTRLTVV.

A word on this clonotype: This may arise from a read error, as a much more abundant clone is one base away. The genes are TRBV7-2 and TRBJ1-5; D is ambiguous. Per germline, CDR1 SGHTA and CDR2 FQGNSA. This CDR3 spans 15 amino acids. This CDR3 is CASSPLWDHNQSQHF. The CDR3 DNA reads TGTGCCAGCAGCCCCTTATGGGATCACAATCAGTCCCAGCATTTT.

This clonotype was counted at least ten times. V usage is TRBV5-1 and J usage is TRBJ2-7; D remains unclear. This CDR3 has 15 amino acids. The V gene's germline CDR1 is SGHRS and CDR2 YFSETQ. The V end was cut by 3 bases, the J end by 2 bases, with 15 bases between. CDR3 DNA sequence: TGCGCCAGCAGCTCGGAGTTTCGGAGAGCCTACGAGCAGTACTTC. It codes for CASSSEFRRAYEQYF.

A remark on this clonotype: Given a much more abundant clone one base away, this may be a read error. The CDR3 DNA follows: TGTGCCAGCAGTGCTGACGGGGGGCGTGTGAATAGGGACACTGAAGCTTTCTTT. It translates to CASSADGGRVNRDTEAFF. The genes are TRBV6-1 and TRBJ1-1, with TRBD1 as a possible D gene (6 bases). CDR1 and CDR2 from the germline V gene are MNHNS and SASEGT. The CDR3 totals 18 residues. V lost 4 bases and J 3 bases, leaving 24 bases between the germline ends.

The chain combines TRBV28 with TRBJ2-1; D is unclear. The germline V gene encodes CDR1 MDHEN and CDR2 SYDVKM. The CDR3 loop spans 12 amino acids. Trimming took 9 bases from V and 5 from J, leaving 11 bases between them. The DNA for the CDR3 is TGTGCCAGTTTCAGGTTCGACAATGAGCAGTTCTTC. It translates to CASFRFDNEQFF.

Of note for this clonotype: A much larger clone sits a single nucleotide away, making a read error possible. The gene calls are TRBV4-3 and TRBJ2-3; possible D gene TRBD1, 5 bases. The CDR3 runs 15 residues. From germline, CDR1 is LGHNA and CDR2 YSLEER. Trimming cost V 0 bases and J 8 bases, with 15 bases left between them. The CDR3 DNA reads TGCGCCAGCAGCCAAGAAGGCAGGGTTATAGCTACGCAGTATTTT. Its translation is CASSQEGRVIATQYF.

Concerning this clonotype: This may arise from a read error, as a much more abundant clone is one base away. The V and J genes are TRBV5-1 and TRBJ1-2; possible D gene TRBD1, 5 bases. The CDR3 has 13 residues. Germline loops: CDR1 SGHRS, CDR2 YFSETQ. DNA for the CDR3: TGCGCCGGCAGCTTGGGGGATACAGGCGGCTACACCTTC. Its translation: CAGSLGDTGGYTF.

About this clonotype: Given a much more abundant clone one base away, this may be a read error. V and J are TRBV25-1 and TRBJ2-6; D ambiguous. The CDR3 is 16 residues long. Germline CDR1 and CDR2: MGHDK and SYGVNS. This chain's CDR3 is CTSSPPMVPGANVLTF. In nucleotides, the CDR3 is TGTACCAGCAGTCCCCCCATGGTTCCCGGGGCCAACGTCCTGACTTTC. Full variable domain (outside the CDR3, taken from reference TRBV25-1 and TRBJ2-6): EADIYQTPRYLVIGTGKKITLECSQTMGHDKMYWYQQDPGMELHLIHYSYGVNSTEKGDLSSESTVSRIRTEHFPLTLESARPSHTSQYLCTSSPPMVPGANVLTFGAGSRLTVL.

As to this clonotype: Since a much larger clone is just one base distant, this may be a read error. The chain combines TRBV6-9 with TRBJ1-2; D gene uncertain. The CDR3 runs to 17 residues. Trimming removed 4 bases from V and 4 bases from J, with 22 bases in between. Germline loops: CDR1 MNHGY, CDR2 SVAAGI. CDR3 region: CASSSFCSMRKAYGYTF. The CDR3 DNA reads TGTGCCAGCAGTTCGTTCTGCTCTATGCGAAAGGCCTATGGCTACACCTTC.

This clonotype was recorded at least ten times. The chain employs TRBV7-2 and TRBJ1-5; unclear D gene. V was trimmed by 5 bases and J by 5 bases, leaving 10 bases between them. This CDR3 has 13 amino acids. Germline CDR1 and CDR2: SGHTA and FQGNSA. DNA for the CDR3: TGTGCCAGCAGCCTGACCTTTTATCAGCCCCAGCATTTT. Its protein is CASSLTFYQPQHF. Variable domain in full (rest from reference TRBV7-2 and TRBJ1-5): GAGVSQSPSNKVTEKGKDVELRCDPISGHTALYWYRQSLGQGLEFLIYFQGNSAPDKSGLPSDRFSAERTGGSVSTLTIQRTQQEDSAVYLCASSLTFYQPQHFGDGTRLSIL.

In this sample, this clonotype turned up many times. This sequence joins TRBV7-9 and TRBJ1-2, with D unresolved. The CDR3 runs 17 residues. Per germline, CDR1 SEHNR and CDR2 FQNEAQ (reference sequence). V was clipped by 4 bases and J by 4 bases, with 22 bases between them. CDR3: CASSCFVYHGKTYGYTF. The CDR3 DNA is TGTGCCAGCAGCTGCTTCGTATACCATGGAAAGACCTATGGCTACACCTTC.

This clonotype was observed many times. The chain links TRBV5-1 to TRBJ2-2; D remains ambiguous. There are 17 residues in the CDR3. Germline CDR1 reads SGHRS; CDR2 reads YFSETQ. The ends were cut back, 3 bases at V and 0 bases at J, with 15 bases in the middle. Here the CDR3 reads CASSSVMDGTNTGELFF. CDR3 bases: TGCGCCAGCAGCTCTGTTATGGACGGAACGAACACCGGGGAGCTGTTTTTT.

Concerning this clonotype: A single base separates this from a much larger clone, so it may be a read error. The rearrangement links TRBV5-4 to TRBJ1-2; D call uncertain. V was trimmed by 7 bases and J by 4 bases, leaving 23 bases between them. This CDR3 spans 16 amino acids. Germline CDR1 reads SGHNT; CDR2 reads YYREEE (reference sequence). The CDR3 coding sequence is TGTGCCAGCCGAAAATTCGTACCAGGAATGACCTATGGCTACACCTTC. Translated, it gives CASRKFVPGMTYGYTF.

This clonotype came up many times. J is TRBJ1-3 and V is TRBV7-8, with 12 bases aligning to TRBD1. Germline CDR1 reads SGHVS; CDR2 reads FQNEAQ. The CDR3 length is 16 residues. After removal of 4 bases from V and 3 bases from J, the junction contained 4 bases not matched to a gene. DNA of the CDR3: TGTGCCAGCAGCTGGGGACAGGGGGCGAGTGGAAACACCATATATTTT. It codes for CASSWGQGASGNTIYF.

This clonotype showed up just a few times. The chain joins TRBV5-1 to TRBJ2-1; D is unresolved. The germline V gene encodes CDR1 SGHRS and CDR2 YFSETQ. The length of the CDR3 is 16 residues. V was pared by 4 bases and J by 0 bases, with 14 bases between. DNA for the CDR3: TGCGCCAGCAGCATACCGGGCTTCAGCTCCTACAATGAGCAGTTCTTC. It is translated as CASSIPGFSSYNEQFF.

Of note for this clonotype: A much bigger clone sits one base away, suggesting this may be a read error. The J gene is TRBJ2-3, the V gene TRBV3-1; a possible D gene is TRBD2 (6 bases). The CDR3 is made up of 16 amino acids. CDR1 is LGHDT and CDR2 is YNNKEL in the germline V gene (reference sequence). CDR3 residues: CASSQVGLGGGQTRYF. CDR3 sequence (DNA): TGTGCCAGCAGCCAAGTCGGGCTCGGGGGAGGCCAGACCCGGTACTTC.

In regard to this clonotype: A much larger clone lies one base from this, so it may be a read error. The chain uses TRBV2 and TRBJ2-7, with 8 nucleotides matching TRBD1. With V trimmed by 10 bases and J by 2 bases, 7 bases remained unmatched. The CDR3 runs 13 residues. Per the germline V gene, CDR1 is SNHLY and CDR2 is FYNNEI. The CDR3 region has the DNA TGTGCCAACAGGCAGGGGGCTACCTACGAGCAGTACTTC. Encoded protein: CANRQGATYEQYF.

This clonotype has a count of ten or more. The V and J genes are TRBV15 and TRBJ2-3; 7 bases are a match to TRBD1. The CDR3 has 14 amino acids. V was clipped by 5 bases and J by 2 bases; unmatched bases: 4. CDR1 and CDR2 (germline): LNHNV, YYDKDF (reference sequence). CDR3 bases: TGTGCCACCAGCCCGACAGGGATCACAGATACGCAGTATTTT. Encoded protein: CATSPTGITDTQYF.

A word on this clonotype: With a much larger clone just one base away, this may be a read error. The missing conserved phenylalanine or tryptophan at the end of this CDR3 makes a read error likely. The CDR3 protein is CASSVSDSTYEQYS. DNA of the CDR3: TGTGCCAGCAGCGTCTCGGACAGTACCTACGAGCAGTACTCC. The chain employs TRBV9 and TRBJ2-7; D is possibly TRBD1 (6 bases). The CDR3 extends over 14 amino acids. CDR1 and CDR2 from the germline V gene are SGDLS and YYNGEE. The germline V and J ends were trimmed by 2 bases and 2 bases, with 11 bases remaining between them.

The rearrangement joins TRBV4-2 to TRBJ2-5, with 10 bases matching TRBD1. Trimming removed 1 base from V and 5 bases from J; junction bases left unmatched: 10. CDR3 length: 17 amino acids. Germline CDR1 and CDR2: LGHNA and YNFKEQ. The CDR3 bases are TGTGCCAGCAGCCAAGGCCAAAGGGACAGGGGTCGGGAGACCCAGTACTTC. Translating gives CASSQGQRDRGRETQYF.

This clonotype was found many times. V usage is TRBV3-1 and J usage is TRBJ2-5; D is ambiguous. The CDR3 consists of 17 residues. The V end lost 5 bases, the J end lost 5 bases, and 24 bases lay between the germline ends. Germline lookup yields CDR1 LGHDT and CDR2 YNNKEL (reference sequence). Here the CDR3 reads CASSDLLPISFSETQYF. Here the CDR3 DNA reads TGTGCCAGCAGCGATCTTCTTCCCATTTCTTTCTCTGAGACCCAGTACTTC.

Worth noting for this clonotype: This may arise from a read error, as a much more abundant clone is one base away. The chain joins TRBV19 to TRBJ2-7, with D perhaps TRBD1 or TRBD2 (5 bases each). Germline V gene lookup returns CDR1 LNHDA and CDR2 SQIVND (reference sequence). The CDR3 covers 14 residues. Trimming stripped 10 bases from V and 1 base from J, with 17 bases between. The CDR3: CANRKPGRSYEQYF. In DNA form, the CDR3 reads TGTGCCAATAGGAAACCGGGGCGGTCCTACGAGCAGTACTTC. Full variable domain (missing parts from reference TRBV19 and TRBJ2-7): DGGITQSPKYLFRKEGQNVTLSCEQNLNHDAMYWYRQDPGQGLRLIYYSQIVNDFQKGDIAEGYSVSREKKESFPLTVTSAQKNPTAFYLCANRKPGRSYEQYFGPGTRLTVT.

As concerns this clonotype: A much larger clone differs by one base, so this may be a read error. V is TRBV10-3 and J is TRBJ2-7; D perhaps matches TRBD1 (6 bases). CDR1 and CDR2 from the germline V gene are ENHRY and SYGVKD. CDR3 length: 13 residues. The DNA for the CDR3 is TGTGCCGTCAGTGAGTCCAGGGGCTACGAGCAGTACTTC. Its protein product is CAVSESRGYEQYF.

This clonotype was counted many times. The J gene is TRBJ2-7, the V gene TRBV12-3 or TRBV12-4; 9 bases align to TRBD1. The CDR3 consists of 12 residues. Trimming took 8 bases from V and 7 from J; bases not matched to a gene: 6. In nucleotides, the CDR3 is TGTGCCAGCCGGGACAGGGTTGGGGAGCAGTACTTC. It translates to CASRDRVGEQYF.

Concerning this clonotype: At one of its ends the junction is not consistent with the germline gene, which may arise from a read error. This rearrangement joins TRBV7-6 to TRBJ1-2; D call uncertain. This CDR3 contains 17 residues. The germline CDR1 and CDR2 sequences are SGHVS and FNYEAQ. The CDR3 bases are TGTGCCAGCAGCATAGGAAATGAATCTCGAAAGACCTATGGCAACACCTTC. Its translation is CASSIGNESRKTYGNTF.

In its sample, this clonotype was seen many times. The CDR3 bases are TGTGCCAGCAGCGGAACCGCTTCAGCTCGAAAGACCTATGGCTACACCTTC. This encodes CASSGTASARKTYGYTF. The chain joins TRBV7-4 to TRBJ1-2, with unresolved D. CDR1 is SGHVT and CDR2 is SQSDAQ in the germline V gene. The V gene lost 5 bases and the J gene lost 4 bases, with 23 bases spanning the gap. The CDR3 sequence is 17 residues long.